The source of this T cell receptor (beta chain) is a study of graft-versus-host responses after intestinal transplantation. Study details: Among the recipients, all got anti-thymocyte globulin induction and then tacrolimus and steroids for roughly three years. Study findings and constraints: Among circulating GvH clones, peak levels were associated with early post-transplant declines in HvG clones. Individuals carrying graft-donor T cell macrochimerism showed high graft-versus-host to host-versus-graft clonal ratios in allografts.

With regard to this clone: Antigen: not known.

The method was immunoSEQ multiplex PCR; TCRdb's version includes in-frame clones alone and lacks a portion of them. The table records roughly 110,000 clones, over 80% of them present only once. Germline V gives CDR1 ENHRY, CDR2 SYGVKD. V gave up 5 bases and J gave up 3 bases, with 10 bases separating them. The CDR3 loop spans 13 amino acids. The chain has TRBV10-3 and TRBJ2-5, with a weak D call TRBD2 (6 bases). The starting material was unstimulated CD4+ T cells sorted from spleen or lymph node cells, obtained before transplant. This receptor was identified in a human donor who was the organ donor for an intestinal transplant. CDR3 sequence reads: CAISPSGEETQYF. The CDR3 coding sequence is TGTGCCATCAGTCCATCGGGGGAAGAGACCCAGTACTTC.